This TCR beta chain was documented in a study of cytomegalovirus exposure and HLA in healthy donors. Trimming removed 2 bases from V and 3 bases from J, with 6 bases in between. The CDR3 extends over 14 amino acids. CDR1 is SGHNT, CDR2 YYREEE, per germline (reference sequence). A multiplex PCR was run with 60 Vbeta primers and 13 Jbeta primers. The repertoire was sequenced with immunoSEQ multiplex PCR; TCRdb's copy has only in-frame clones and lacks some. The sample includes fewer than 250,000 clones, roughly 77% of them seen just once. The sequence was obtained from a woman in her 50s in good health and CMV-seronegative. Material: PBMCs. The rearrangement joins TRBV5-4 to TRBJ1-6, with unresolved D. In DNA, the CDR3 is TGTGCCAGCAGCTTCCGGGGCTATAATTCACCCCTCCACTTT. Amino acid sequence: CASSFRGYNSPLHF.